Listed below are T cell receptor beta chains from one sample, sequenced in a study of cytomegalovirus exposure and HLA in healthy donors. The method was immunoSEQ multiplex PCR; TCRdb's version includes in-frame clones alone and lacks a portion of them. Among 250,000 to 350,000 clones listed, about nine tenths were seen once. Specimen: PBMCs. The receptors were gathered from a man in his forties in good health and CMV-seropositive. CDR3s include the opening cysteine and the closing phenylalanine or tryptophan.

length,V,J,CDR3
16,TRBV5-4,TRBJ2-2,CASSRTGGARNGELFF
15,TRBV18,TRBJ2-1,CASSLSIGVYNEQFF
15,TRBV7-2,TRBJ1-5,CASSLAAGGNQPQHF
13,TRBV19,TRBJ1-1,CASSITGNTEAFF
16,TRBV28,-,CASSLPGTATGYEQYF
13,TRBV19,TRBJ2-1,CASSLTEYNEQFF
16,TRBV19,TRBJ1-4,CASSTPTGGGGEKLFF
14,TRBV28,TRBJ1-2,CASSLYEGAPGYTF
14,TRBV27,TRBJ1-6,CASGGQGEYSPLHF
14,TRBV19,TRBJ2-5,CASSPRTKSETQYF
15,TRBV13,TRBJ2-1,CASSLGQGNTMTQFF
16,TRBV7-8,TRBJ2-1,CASSSTEPPTGNEQFF
11,TRBV7-8,TRBJ2-1,CASSLAEFPFF
14,TRBV2,TRBJ2-7,CASSGLTGRYEQYF
14,TRBV5-6,TRBJ2-5,CASSPTSGIETQYF
14,TRBV7-2,TRBJ1-2,CASSPGQGNYGYTF
15,TRBV4-2,TRBJ1-4,CASSQSRDNDEKLFF
14,TRBV5-1,TRBJ2-1,CASSLEGLPREQFF